This record looks at one T cell receptor beta chain sequence and its context. Its antigen is unidentified. The data are from a study of response to subunit inactivated influenza vaccine. Whole-study results and caveats: That few new T cells are recruited by each seasonal influenza vaccination was the authors' suggestion.

TCRdb itself ran the RT-PCR reads through MiXCR, one entry per CDR3 protein. The sample shows 530,000 or so distinct CDR3 sequences, around 15% of them seen only once. The length of the CDR3 is 12 residues. The V end lost 5 bases, the J end lost 7 bases, and 10 bases lay between the germline ends. From germline, CDR1 is SEHNR and CDR2 FQNEAQ (reference sequence). This TCR was sampled from a man aged 50 or older who received an inactivated influenza vaccine. The sample was PBMCs from blood, taken approximately 12 days after vaccination. The chain joins TRBV7-9 to TRBJ2-3; possible D gene TRBD1, 5 bases. The CDR3 region is CASSTTVNTQYF. The CDR3 region has the DNA TGTGCCAGCAGCACGACAGTAAATACGCAGTATTTT.